This TCR beta chain was retrieved from a study of blood T cell repertoires in COVID-19. In the study overall: Acute-phase and convalescent COVID-19 samples originated in the United States, Italy and Spain. PBMCs, B-cell-depleted T cells, or T cells provided the cDNA or gDNA that made up the material.

How the authors handled the data: The assay estimated nucleated cells by amplifying reference gene primers. The data were produced by immunoSEQ multiplex PCR, yet TCRdb's version contains in-frame clones alone and is incomplete. The DNA was the basis for D and trimming; V, J and clone size are from that table. Of about 60,000 clones listed, around 85% are singletons. The junction had 5 bases not matched to a gene; V was cut back by 5 bases and J by 2 bases. The germline CDR1 and CDR2 sequences are SGHTA and FQGNSA. This CDR3 is built from 14 residues. The chain combines TRBV7-2 with TRBJ2-7; 8 nucleotides match TRBD1. This TCR came from a man between 65 and 80 years old with active COVID-19. The sequencing sample was made of peripheral blood. CDR3 DNA sequence: TGTGCCAGCAGCCTGGGACAGGCTACCTACGAGCAGTACTTC. Encoded protein: CASSLGQATYEQYF. Full variable domain (outside the CDR3, taken from reference TRBV7-2 and TRBJ2-7): GAGVSQSPSNKVTEKGKDVELRCDPISGHTALYWYRQSLGQGLEFLIYFQGNSAPDKSGLPSDRFSAERTGGSVSTLTIQRTQQEDSAVYLCASSLGQATYEQYFGPGTRLTVT.